What follows are 26 T cell receptor beta chains derived from one specimen sequenced in a study of T cell responses to AZD1222 COVID-19 vaccine. Clones were read by immunoSEQ multiplex PCR, and TCRdb kept only the in-frame ones, dropping some. The data show 150,000 to 200,000 clones, around 90% seen once. The sample consisted of peripheral blood, taken on day 0 of AZD1222 vaccination. The receptors come from an adult in good health.

This sequence joins TRBV14 and TRBJ2-2, with a weak D call TRBD1 (5 bases). The CDR3 has 15 residues. V was clipped by 4 bases and J by 2 bases, with 11 bases between them. The germline gives CDR1 SGHDN, CDR2 FVKESK. Here the CDR3 reads CASSRQSFNTGELFF. The CDR3 coding sequence is TGTGCCAGCAGCCGACAGAGTTTTAACACCGGGGAGCTGTTTTTT.

CDR3 sequence: CASSREDMSTGGSYGYTF. CDR3 coding DNA: TGTGCCAGCAGCCGAGAAGACATGTCGACAGGGGGGTCCTATGGCTACACCTTC. The chain uses TRBV4-2 and TRBJ1-2; 9 positions agree with TRBD1. With 4 bases clipped from V and 4 bases from J, the junction kept 16 bases outside the gene matches. Germline-derived CDR1 and CDR2 are LGHNA and YNFKEQ. There are 18 residues in the CDR3.

This chain links TRBV24-1 with TRBJ2-6; no clear D. Germline lookup yields CDR1 KGHDR and CDR2 SFDVKD. The V end was cut by 4 bases, the J end by 0 bases, with 3 bases between. The CDR3 has 14 residues. The CDR3 DNA sequence: TGTGCCACCAGTGAGGACTCTGGGGCCAACGTCCTGACTTTC. This translates into CATSEDSGANVLTF.

The gene calls are TRBV5-1 and TRBJ2-7; 9 bases align to TRBD2. Germline V gene sequence: CDR1 SGHRS, CDR2 YFSETQ. The CDR3 is 17 amino acids. V dropped 1 base and J dropped 5; count of bases not matched to a gene: 13. CDR3 sequence (DNA): TGCGCCAGCAGCTTGTGGGTGCTAGCGGGGCCGGCGAACGAGCAGTACTTC. Its translation: CASSLWVLAGPANEQYF. Based on the CDR3 plus reference TRBV5-1 and TRBJ2-7, the full variable domain is KAGVTQTPRYLIKTRGQQVTLSCSPISGHRSVSWYQQTPGQGLQFLFEYFSETQRNKGNFPGRFSGRQFSNSRSEMNVSTLELGDSALYLCASSLWVLAGPANEQYFGPGTRLTVT.

The V call is TRBV28, the J call TRBJ1-3; the D gene is possibly TRBD1 (6 bases). The germline V and J ends were trimmed by 5 bases and 4 bases, with 12 bases remaining between them. CDR1 and CDR2 from the germline V gene are MDHEN and SYDVKM. There are 14 residues in the CDR3. The CDR3, as DNA: TGTGCCAGCAGTCCCCGGACAGTCGGAAACACCATATATTTT. Its protein is CASSPRTVGNTIYF.

This sequence joins TRBV24-1 and TRBJ1-4; D perhaps matches TRBD1 (6 bases). This CDR3 is 15 amino acids long. Germline loops: CDR1 KGHDR, CDR2 SFDVKD. The ends were cut back, 3 bases at V and 6 bases at J, with 13 bases in the middle. The CDR3 sequence: CATSDRKDSHEKLFF. In nucleotides, the CDR3 is TGTGCCACCAGTGATAGGAAGGACAGCCATGAAAAACTGTTTTTT.

The chain recombines TRBV5-4 with TRBJ2-1; D unclear. V lost 0 bases and J lost 9, with 4 bases in between. CDR1 and CDR2 from the germline V gene are SGHNT and YYREEE (reference sequence). CDR3 length: 11 residues. As DNA, the CDR3 is TGTGCCAGCAGCTTGGCCACTGAGCAGTTCTTC. Its protein product is CASSLATEQFF. Based on the CDR3 plus reference TRBV5-4 and TRBJ2-1, the full variable domain is ETGVTQSPTHLIKTRGQQVTLRCSSQSGHNTVSWYQQALGQGPQFIFQYYREEENGRGNFPPRFSGLQFPNYSSELNVNALELDDSALYLCASSLATEQFFGPGTRLTVL.

The V gene is TRBV18, the J gene TRBJ1-2, with D possibly TRBD1 on 5 matching bases. CDR1 is KGHSH and CDR2 is LQKENI in the germline V gene. Trimming removed 5 bases from V and 0 bases from J, with 13 bases in between. The CDR3 covers 15 residues. The CDR3 nucleotides read TGTGCCAGCTCAGACGGACAACTCGCTAACTATGGCTACACCTTC. The encoded protein is CASSDGQLANYGYTF.

This rearrangement joins TRBV9 to TRBJ1-4; D gene uncertain. The CDR3 length is 17 residues. Germline-derived CDR1 and CDR2 are SGDLS and YYNGEE. Trimming pared 1 base from V and 0 bases from J, leaving 13 bases between. CDR3 sequence reads: CASSVSQIGATNEKLFF. The CDR3 DNA reads as TGTGCCAGCAGCGTATCGCAGATTGGGGCAACTAATGAAAAACTGTTTTTT.

This clone has only one observation. V and J are TRBV2 and TRBJ2-3, with D uncertain. The CDR3 sequence is 15 residues long. Looked up from germline, CDR1 is SNHLY and CDR2 is FYNNEI. The V end was cut by 6 bases, the J end by 1 base, with 14 bases between. The CDR3 coding sequence is TGTGCCAGCAGATCAACTATCCTACGCACAGATACGCAGTATTTT. Translation gives CASRSTILRTDTQYF.

The V and J genes are TRBV28 and TRBJ2-2; perhaps D is TRBD1 or TRBD2 (7 bases each). V was clipped by 6 bases and J by 1 base, with 12 bases between them. Germline V gene sequence: CDR1 MDHEN, CDR2 SYDVKM. The CDR3 length is 15 residues. The CDR3 protein is CASRGRDRNTGELFF. Here the CDR3 DNA reads TGTGCCAGCAGGGGGAGGGACAGGAACACCGGGGAGCTGTTTTTT.

The genes are TRBV5-1 and TRBJ1-2, with a possible D match to TRBD1 (5 bases). The CDR3 totals 16 residues. CDR1 is SGHRS, CDR2 YFSETQ, per germline. Trimming cost V 0 bases and J 0 bases, with 12 bases left between them. The CDR3 nucleotides are TGCGCCAGCAGCTTGGAAGGGGTGGGACCTAACTATGGCTACACCTTC. Encoded protein: CASSLEGVGPNYGYTF. Based on the CDR3 plus reference TRBV5-1 and TRBJ1-2, the full variable domain is KAGVTQTPRYLIKTRGQQVTLSCSPISGHRSVSWYQQTPGQGLQFLFEYFSETQRNKGNFPGRFSGRQFSNSRSEMNVSTLELGDSALYLCASSLEGVGPNYGYTFGSGTRLTVV.

This clone has just a few counts. The chain employs TRBV20-1 and TRBJ2-2; 11 nucleotides agree with TRBD2. The CDR3 loop spans 15 amino acids. V shed 3 bases, J shed 7 bases, and the junction held 7 bases outside the gene matches. The germline V gene has CDR1 DFQATT and CDR2 SNEGSKA (reference sequence). CDR3 region: CSASPLAGGVGELFF. The CDR3 DNA follows: TGCAGTGCTAGTCCCCTAGCGGGAGGAGTCGGGGAGCTGTTTTTT.

The chain uses TRBV6-5 and TRBJ1-2; perhaps TRBD1 as D (5 bases). The CDR3 sequence is 14 residues long. Germline-derived CDR1 and CDR2 are MNHEY and SVGAGI. The germline V and J ends were trimmed by 2 bases and 5 bases, with 12 bases remaining between them. This CDR3 is CASSYIRDGYGYTF. The DNA for the CDR3 is TGTGCCAGCAGTTACATCCGGGACGGTTATGGCTACACCTTC.

The rearrangement uses TRBV4-2 and TRBJ1-3, with 9 nucleotides matching TRBD1. After removal of 1 base from V and 8 bases from J, the junction contained 3 bases not matched to a gene. This CDR3 spans 14 amino acids. Germline-derived CDR1 and CDR2 are LGHNA and YNFKEQ. In DNA form, the CDR3 reads TGTGCCAGCAGCCAAGGACAGGGGGGGGACACCATATATTTT. Amino acid sequence: CASSQGQGGDTIYF.

This chain uses TRBV5-6 with TRBJ2-6; 7 bases align to TRBD1. The CDR3 sequence is 19 residues long. The junction had 11 bases not matched to a gene; V was cut back by 2 bases and J by 0 bases. Germline CDR1 SGHDT, CDR2 YYEEEE. CDR3 bases: TGTGCCAGCAGCTTAGGGACAGCAAGGGCCTACTCTGGGGCCAACGTCCTGACTTTC. Residues: CASSLGTARAYSGANVLTF.

J is TRBJ1-1 and V is TRBV6-5; TRBD1 agrees at 8 bases. CDR3 length: 15 amino acids. V was pared by 5 bases and J by 1 base, with 6 bases of the junction left unmatched. Germline V gene data show CDR1 as MNHEY and CDR2 as SVGAGI. The CDR3 coding sequence is TGTGCCAGCAGTAGACAGGGGTATGGGAACACTGAAGCTTTCTTT. Translated: CASSRQGYGNTEAFF.

V is TRBV7-2 and J is TRBJ1-2; D is unclear. Germline values: CDR1 SGHTA, CDR2 FQGNSA. CDR3 length: 16 residues. Deletions cut 5 bases from V and 3 bases from J, with 19 bases between. The CDR3 DNA sequence: TGTGCCAGCAGCCTAAATCTTATCTCCACCGACTATGGCTACACCTTC. Its protein is CASSLNLISTDYGYTF.

The rearrangement uses TRBV29-1 and TRBJ1-2, with D unresolved. Trimming shortened V by 3 bases and J by 8 bases, and 10 bases separated the two germline ends. Germline V gene lookup returns CDR1 SQVTM and CDR2 ANQGSEA. This CDR3 is 11 amino acids long. The CDR3 sequence: CSVDPPTGYTF. CDR3 DNA sequence: TGCAGCGTTGACCCCCCCACGGGCTACACCTTC.

The chain recombines TRBV9 with TRBJ2-3; a weak D match, TRBD1 (7 bases). V was trimmed by 2 bases and J by 9 bases, leaving 13 bases between them. Per germline, CDR1 SGDLS and CDR2 YYNGEE. The CDR3 is made up of 13 amino acids. CDR3 sequence: CASSVTPGGTQYF. Here the CDR3 DNA reads TGTGCCAGCAGCGTCACGCCAGGGGGGACGCAGTATTTT.

This clone was seen a few times. This chain uses TRBV3-1 (or the pseudogene TRBV3-2) with TRBJ2-5, with a weak D call TRBD2 (5 bases). Trimming cost V 1 base and J 5 bases, with 14 bases left between them. Germline values: CDR1 LGHDT, CDR2 YNNKEL (reference sequence). The length of the CDR3 is 15 residues. The chain's CDR3 is CASSQGGLSTETQYF. The CDR3 nucleotides read TGTGCCAGCAGCCAAGGCGGACTCTCAACGGAGACCCAGTACTTC.

This clone appeared a single time. The chain uses TRBV6-6 and TRBJ1-5; no clear D gene. This CDR3 is built from 13 residues. Trimming took off 0 bases at V and 7 bases at J, with 7 bases between the two ends. Per the germline V gene, CDR1 is MNHNY and CDR2 is SVGAGI (reference sequence). The CDR3 DNA reads TGTGCCAGCAGTTACTCGATTTGGCAGCCCCAGCATTTT. Protein: CASSYSIWQPQHF.

V gene TRBV11-2 combines with J gene TRBJ1-2; 9 positions match TRBD1. This CDR3 spans 14 amino acids. Germline V gene lookup returns CDR1 SGHAT and CDR2 FQNNGV. V gave up 1 base and J gave up 7 bases; unmatched junction bases: 4. CDR3 in amino acids: CASSLVQGAVGYTF. DNA of the CDR3: TGTGCCAGCAGCTTAGTACAGGGGGCGGTTGGCTACACCTTC.

This chain connects TRBV4-2 to TRBJ1-2; D call uncertain. Per the germline V gene, CDR1 is LGHNA and CDR2 is YNFKEQ. CDR3 length: 13 residues. The V gene lost 0 bases and the J gene lost 4 bases, with 6 bases spanning the gap. CDR3: CASSQEVSYGYTF. CDR3 coding DNA: TGTGCCAGCAGCCAAGAAGTGTCCTATGGCTACACCTTC.

This rearrangement joins TRBV4-2 to TRBJ2-7; D could derive from TRBD1 or TRBD2 (5 bases each). The CDR3 has 13 residues. CDR1 and CDR2 (germline): LGHNA, YNFKEQ. With 3 bases removed from V and 3 bases from J, the gap between germline ends came to 9 bases. For the CDR3, the DNA is TGTGCCAGCAGCCATACAGGAGGCTACGAGCAGTACTTC. The encoded protein is CASSHTGGYEQYF.

This chain links TRBV18 with TRBJ1-5; 7 bases agree with TRBD1. The CDR3 runs to 19 residues. The germline CDR1 and CDR2 sequences are KGHSH and LQKENI. Trimming cost V 2 bases and J 6 bases; bases outside gene matches: 19. CDR3 residues: CASSPSSLTGTGAVQPQHF. The CDR3 DNA follows: TGTGCCAGCTCACCAAGCAGTTTGACAGGAACAGGGGCCGTTCAGCCCCAGCATTTT.